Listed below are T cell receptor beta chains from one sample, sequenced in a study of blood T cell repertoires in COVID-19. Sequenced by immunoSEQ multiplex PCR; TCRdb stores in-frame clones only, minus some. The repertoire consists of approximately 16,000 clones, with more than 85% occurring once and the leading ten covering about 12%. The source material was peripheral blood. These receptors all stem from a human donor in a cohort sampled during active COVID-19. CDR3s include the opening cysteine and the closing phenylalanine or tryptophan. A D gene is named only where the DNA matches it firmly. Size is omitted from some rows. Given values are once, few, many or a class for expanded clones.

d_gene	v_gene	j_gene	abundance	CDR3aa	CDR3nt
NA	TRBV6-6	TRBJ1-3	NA	CASSYLPGSGNTIYF	TGTGCCAGCAGTTACCTCCCCGGCTCTGGAAACACCATATATTTT
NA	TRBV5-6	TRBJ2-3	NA	CASSLGGWSDTDTQYF	TGTGCCAGCAGCTTGGGGGGCTGGTCGGACACAGATACGCAGTATTTT
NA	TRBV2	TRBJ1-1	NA	CASIQGRGTEAFF	TGTGCCAGCATACAGGGTCGTGGCACTGAAGCTTTCTTT
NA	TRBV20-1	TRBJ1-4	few	CSASGSGGGGTLNEKLFF	TGCAGTGCTAGTGGGAGCGGGGGAGGAGGGACTTTAAATGAAAAACTGTTTTTT
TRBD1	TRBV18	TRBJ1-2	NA	CASSPGTGGTYGYTF	TGTGCCAGCTCACCGGGGACAGGGGGAACTTATGGCTACACCTTC
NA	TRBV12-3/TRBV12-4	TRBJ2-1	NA	CASRGRDNEQFF	TGTGCCAGCAGGGGCAGGGACAATGAGCAGTTCTTC
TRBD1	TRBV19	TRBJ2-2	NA	CASSMTGDPGELFF	TGTGCCAGTAGTATGACAGGGGACCCCGGGGAGCTGTTTTTT
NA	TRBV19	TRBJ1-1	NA	CASSIWGWRHSNTEAFF	TGTGCCAGTAGTATATGGGGCTGGAGACACTCAAACACTGAAGCTTTCTTT
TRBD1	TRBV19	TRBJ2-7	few	CASSTSGGISYEQYF	TGTGCCAGTAGTACTTCAGGGGGCATCTCCTACGAGCAGTACTTC
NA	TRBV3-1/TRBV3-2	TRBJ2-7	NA	CASSQDQGGTPYEQYF	TGTGCCAGCAGCCAAGATCAAGGAGGGACGCCCTACGAGCAGTACTTC
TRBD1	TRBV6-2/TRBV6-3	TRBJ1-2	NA	CASSFTGGNNYGYTF	TGTGCCAGCAGCTTTACAGGGGGGAATAACTATGGCTACACCTTC
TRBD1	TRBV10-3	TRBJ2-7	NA	CAGSGTGPYEQYF	TGTGCCGGTTCCGGGACAGGACCCTACGAGCAGTACTTC
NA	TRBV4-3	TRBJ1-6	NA	CASSQGAPIYNSPLHF	TGCGCCAGCAGCCAAGGAGCCCCTATCTATAATTCACCCCTCCACTTT
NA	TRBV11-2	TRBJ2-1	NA	CASSLKGISYNEQFF	TGTGCCAGCAGCTTAAAGGGGATCTCCTACAATGAGCAGTTCTTC
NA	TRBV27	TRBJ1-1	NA	CASSFAGGRMNTEAFF	TGTGCCAGCAGTTTCGCGGGGGGCAGGATGAACACTGAAGCTTTCTTT
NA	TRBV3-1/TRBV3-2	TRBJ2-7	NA	CASRGAYEQYF	TGTGCCAGCAGGGGAGCCTACGAGCAGTACTTC
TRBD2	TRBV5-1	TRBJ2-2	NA	CASSLARGENTGELFF	TGCGCCAGCAGCTTGGCGCGGGGGGAGAACACCGGGGAGCTGTTTTTT
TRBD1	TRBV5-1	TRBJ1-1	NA	CASSIGQALNTEAFF	TGCGCCAGCAGCATCGGACAGGCTTTGAACACTGAAGCTTTCTTT
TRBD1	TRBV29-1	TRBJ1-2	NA	CSVILGQGYGYTF	TGCAGCGTGATCTTGGGACAGGGGTATGGCTACACCTTC
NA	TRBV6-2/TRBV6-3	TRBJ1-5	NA	CASSQPGGHQPQHF	TGTGCCAGCAGTCAACCGGGGGGACACCAGCCCCAGCATTTT
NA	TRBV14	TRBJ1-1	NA	CASSLRTANTEAFF	TGTGCCAGCAGCCTCCGGACAGCTAACACTGAAGCTTTCTTT
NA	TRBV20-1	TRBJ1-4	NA	CSASGQGGATNEKLFF	TGCAGTGCTAGTGGTCAGGGAGGGGCAACTAATGAAAAACTGTTTTTT
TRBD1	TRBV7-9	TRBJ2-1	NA	CASSVAGGNEQFF	TGTGCCAGCAGCGTTGCAGGGGGCAATGAGCAGTTCTTC
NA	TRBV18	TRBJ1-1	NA	CASSPAGVRNTEAFF	TGTGCCAGCTCACCGGCTGGAGTAAGGAACACTGAAGCTTTCTTT
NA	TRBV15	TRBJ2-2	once	CATSSVRLALSSGELFF	TGTGCCACCAGCAGTGTGCGTCTAGCGTTAAGTTCCGGGGAGCTGTTTTTT
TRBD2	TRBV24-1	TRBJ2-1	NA	CATSDGLRTSGGARNEQFF	TGTGCCACCAGTGATGGGTTGCGGACTAGCGGGGGGGCTAGAAATGAGCAGTTCTTC
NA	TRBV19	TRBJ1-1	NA	CASRHGGSQNTEAFF	TGTGCCAGCAGACACGGGGGGAGTCAGAACACTGAAGCTTTCTTT